The T cell receptor (beta chain) described here comes from a study of beta chain features in type 1 diabetes. In germline, CDR1 is SEHNR, CDR2 FQNEAQ (reference sequence). V gave up 3 bases and J gave up 0 bases, with 16 bases separating them. CDR3 length: 17 amino acids. The sequenced template was cDNA made from the entire isolated RNA. Clones were sequenced by immunoSEQ multiplex PCR, and TCRdb holds only the in-frame ones, with some missing. Of some 370,000 clones detected, over 9% appear once; the ten largest clones hold roughly 0.6%. Study outcomes and limitations: All four CD4+ subsets from Type 1 diabetes patients carried moderately but significantly shorter TCRB CDR3s.

CD45RO/CCR7/CD25/CD127/CD95/CD27 sorting isolated CD4+ naive, central memory, regulatory and stem cell-like memory cells. This clone came up a few times. The antigen is not known. A much larger clone lies one base from this, so it may be a read error. What was sequenced was central memory CD4+ T cells from blood. This chain connects TRBV7-9 to TRBJ2-3; no reliable D call. The source of this sequence is a young man with type 1 diabetes. The CDR3 spells CASSLARQASSTDTQYF. The CDR3 DNA follows: TGTGCCAGCAGCTTGGCCCGGCAGGCCTCTAGCACAGATACGCAGTATTTT.